This T cell receptor beta chain stems from a study of cytomegalovirus exposure and HLA in healthy donors. Study-wide points: Most of the TCR beta V segments (in an earlier analysis) were productive either about 87% or about 30% of the time. No immune exposure information besides CMV serostatus was available. There were a few CMV-associated chains whose specificity for CMV antigens was confirmed in vitro. An analysis that came later showed most CMV-associated TCR beta chains appearing HLA-restricted.

The PCR employed 60 Vbeta primers together with 13 Jbeta primers. The repertoire was sequenced with immunoSEQ multiplex PCR; TCRdb's copy has only in-frame clones and lacks some. The sample lists under 200,000 clones; 77% were seen once. Germline V CDR1 and CDR2: KGHSH, LQKENI. Deletions cut 0 bases from V and 5 bases from J, with 13 bases between. There are 15 residues in the CDR3. For this clone: What it binds is unknown.

V usage is TRBV18 and J usage is TRBJ2-5, with TRBD1 as a possible D gene (8 bases). Source material: PBMCs. This clonotype originated in a female donor in good health and CMV-seronegative. DNA for the CDR3: TGTGCCAGCTCACCACCGGAACAGGGGGGGGAGACCCAGTACTTC. Translating it yields CASSPPEQGGETQYF.